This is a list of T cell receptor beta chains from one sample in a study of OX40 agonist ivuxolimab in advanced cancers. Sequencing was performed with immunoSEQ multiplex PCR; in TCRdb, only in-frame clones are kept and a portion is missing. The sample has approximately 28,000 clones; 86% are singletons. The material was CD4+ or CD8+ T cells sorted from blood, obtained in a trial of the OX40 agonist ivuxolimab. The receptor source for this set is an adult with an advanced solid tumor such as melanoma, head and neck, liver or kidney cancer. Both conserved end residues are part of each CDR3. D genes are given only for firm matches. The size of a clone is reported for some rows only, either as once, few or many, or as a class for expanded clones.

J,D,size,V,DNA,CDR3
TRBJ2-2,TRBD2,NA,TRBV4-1,TGCGCCAGCAGCCAAGTTGGGCTAGCGGGGAACACCGGGGAGCTGTTTTTT,CASSQVGLAGNTGELFF
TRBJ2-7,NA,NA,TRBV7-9,TGTGCCAGCAGCTCAGGATCATTGGACGGTCTTTACTTC,CASSSGSLDGLYF
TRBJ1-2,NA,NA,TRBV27,TGTGCCAGCAGTTTAACAGGGCAGGGCTACACCTTC,CASSLTGQGYTF
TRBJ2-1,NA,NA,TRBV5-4,TGTGCCAGCAGCTCCTTTACCGGCTTAAGCTCCTACAATGAGCAGTTCTTC,CASSSFTGLSSYNEQFF
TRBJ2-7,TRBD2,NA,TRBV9,TGTGCCAGCAGCGGTGGGGGGGACCAGTCGGACGAGCAGTACTTC,CASSGGGDQSDEQYF
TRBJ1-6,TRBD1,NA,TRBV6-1,TGTGCCAGCAGTGACCGGGACAGCGCGTCACCCCTCCACTTT,CASSDRDSASPLHF
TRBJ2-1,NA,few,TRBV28,TGTGCCAGCAGTCCAACCGGGACAACCTCATACAATGAGCAGTTCTTC,CASSPTGTTSYNEQFF
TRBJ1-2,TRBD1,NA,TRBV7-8,TGTGCCAGCAACACAGGGGGTGTTGGGGAGAACTATGGCTACACCTTC,CASNTGGVGENYGYTF
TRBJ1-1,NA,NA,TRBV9,TGTGCCAGCAACCTAGGCGGGAGCACTGAAGCTTTCTTT,CASNLGGSTEAFF
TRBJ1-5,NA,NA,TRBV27,TGTGCCAGCAGTTTAGGGGGTAATCTTCAGCCCCAGCATTTT,CASSLGGNLQPQHF
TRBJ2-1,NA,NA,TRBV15,TGTGCCACCAGCAGTGGGTCTGAGCAGTTCTTC,CATSSGSEQFF
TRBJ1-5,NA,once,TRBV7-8,TGTGCCAGCAGCCCGACGGGACGGACTTTCAATCAGCCCCAGCATTTT,CASSPTGRTFNQPQHF
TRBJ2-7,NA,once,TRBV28,TGTGCCAGCGGAACAGGGAGCTACGAGCAGTACTTC,CASGTGSYEQYF
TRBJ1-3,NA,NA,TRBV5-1,TGCGCCAGCAGCCGACAGTTCTCTGGAAACACCATATATTTT,CASSRQFSGNTIYF
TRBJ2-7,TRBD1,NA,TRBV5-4,TGTGCCAGCAGCCCAGATCCGGGACAGGGAAATTACGAGCAGTACTTC,CASSPDPGQGNYEQYF
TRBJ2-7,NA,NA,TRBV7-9,TGTGCCAGCAGCCCCGAAACCGGGTTCGAGCAGTACTTC,CASSPETGFEQYF
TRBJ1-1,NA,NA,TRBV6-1,TGTGCCAGCGGGGAAATGCTCTACCTGAACACTGAAGCTTTCTTT,CASGEMLYLNTEAFF
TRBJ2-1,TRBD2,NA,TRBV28,TGTGCCAGCAGTTTCGGGGGGACCCCTGGTGAGCAGTTCTTC,CASSFGGTPGEQFF
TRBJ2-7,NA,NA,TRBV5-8,TGTGCCAGCAGCTCCGGATACACCTACGAGCAGTACTTC,CASSSGYTYEQYF
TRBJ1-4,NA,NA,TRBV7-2,TGTGCCAGCAGCTTAGCAGGGGCGGGTGAAAAACTGTTTTTT,CASSLAGAGEKLFF
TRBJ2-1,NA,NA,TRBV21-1,TGTGCCAGCAGCAACCGGGGTTCCTACAATGAGCAGTTCTTC,CASSNRGSYNEQFF
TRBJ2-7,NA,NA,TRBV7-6,TGTGCCAGCAGCTTATTTCCAGAGACCTACGAGCAGTACTTC,CASSLFPETYEQYF
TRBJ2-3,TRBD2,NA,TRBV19,TGTGCCAGTAGTGCCGCGCGGGAGACAGATACGCAGTATTTT,CASSAARETDTQYF
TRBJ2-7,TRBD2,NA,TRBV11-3,TGTGCCAGCAGCTCCCGGGCGGGAGGGTTCAACGAGCAGTACTTC,CASSSRAGGFNEQYF
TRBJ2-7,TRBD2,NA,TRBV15,TGTGCCACCAGCACCAACGACGCGGGAGTCCCTACCTACGAGCAGTACTTC,CATSTNDAGVPTYEQYF
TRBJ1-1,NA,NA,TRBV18,TGTGCCAGCTCACCACGTCTGGGAGCGAACACTGAAGCTTTCTTT,CASSPRLGANTEAFF
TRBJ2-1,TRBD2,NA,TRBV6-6,TGTGCCAGTGCCCTTGGACTAGCACTTTACAATGAGCAGTTCTTC,CASALGLALYNEQFF
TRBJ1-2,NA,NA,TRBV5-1,TGCGCCAGCAGCTTGGTAGCGGGAGCTATCTATGGCTACACCTTC,CASSLVAGAIYGYTF
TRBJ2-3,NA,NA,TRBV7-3,TGTGCCAGCAGCTTAACAAATACAGATACGCAGTATTTT,CASSLTNTDTQYF
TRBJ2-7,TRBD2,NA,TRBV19,TGTGCCAGTAGACTAGCGGGTGAGCAGTACTTC,CASRLAGEQYF
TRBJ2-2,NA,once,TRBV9,TGTGCCAGCAGCGTAAGGGGCGCGAACACCGGGGAGCTGTTTTTT,CASSVRGANTGELFF
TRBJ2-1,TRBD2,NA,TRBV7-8,TGTGCCAGCAGCCCGGGACTAGCGGGAGGGTCCGCCTACAATGAGCAGTTCTTC,CASSPGLAGGSAYNEQFF
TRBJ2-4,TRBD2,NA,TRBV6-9,TGTGCCAGCCCGCGGCAGCGGGAGGAGTTACTAGCCAAAAACATTCAGTACTTC,CASPRQREELLAKNIQYF
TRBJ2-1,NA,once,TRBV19,TGTGCCAGTAGTATGGGGCACGGGAGAGCTTACAATGAGCAGTTCTTC,CASSMGHGRAYNEQFF
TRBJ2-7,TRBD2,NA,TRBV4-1,TGCGCCAGCAGGCGGACTAGCGCTAGCTCCTACGAGCAGTACTTC,CASRRTSASSYEQYF
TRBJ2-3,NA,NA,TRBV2,TGTGCCAGCATAGGGGACGGATACACAGATACGCAGTATTTT,CASIGDGYTDTQYF
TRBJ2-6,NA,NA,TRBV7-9,TGTGCCAGCAGGCAACCGCCTTTCGGACCCCGGAACGTCCTGACTTTC,CASRQPPFGPRNVLTF
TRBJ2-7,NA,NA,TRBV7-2,TGTGCCAGCAGCTTAGGTCACGGGTCCTACGAGCAGTACTTC,CASSLGHGSYEQYF
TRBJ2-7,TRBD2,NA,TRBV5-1,TGCGCCAGCAGCTTGGCGACTAGCGGCGAGCAGTACTTC,CASSLATSGEQYF
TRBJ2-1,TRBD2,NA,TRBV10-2,TGCGCCAGCAGTCGTAGCGGGAGGGGAGAGCAGTTCTTC,CASSRSGRGEQFF
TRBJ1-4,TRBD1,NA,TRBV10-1,TGCGCCAGCGGTAGGGTTACAGGGGCGTCAACTAATGAAAAACTGTTTTTT,CASGRVTGASTNEKLFF
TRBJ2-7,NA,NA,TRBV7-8,TGTGCCAGCAGCTTAGGGGGCCGGACCCACAGCGGTCGGCAGTACTTC,CASSLGGRTHSGRQYF